Listed here are 21 T cell receptor beta chains from one sample, sequenced in a study of cytomegalovirus exposure and HLA in healthy donors. Primers included in the PCR were 60 Vbeta and 13 Jbeta primers. Here immunoSEQ multiplex PCR was the method, and the copy in TCRdb shows in-frame clones only, minus some. This table has over 120,000 clones, roughly 10% appearing once. What was sequenced was PBMCs. The receptors derive from a man in his fifties or sixties in good health and CMV-seronegative.

This rearrangement joins TRBV2 to TRBJ1-2; D not resolved. The ends were cut back, 3 bases at V and 1 base at J, with 9 bases in the middle. CDR3 length equals 14 residues. Germline values: CDR1 SNHLY, CDR2 FYNNEI. As DNA, the CDR3 is TGTGCCAGCAGTGACCCCAGAATTAACTATGGCTACACCTTC. Translated: CASSDPRINYGYTF.

This clone was seen more than once but under ten times. This rearrangement joins TRBV20-1 to TRBJ1-2; a possible D gene is TRBD1 (5 bases). This CDR3 contains 11 residues. CDR1 and CDR2 from the germline V gene are DFQATT and SNEGSKA (reference sequence). In DNA form, the CDR3 reads TGCAGCTCCCAGGGAAACTATGGCTACACCTTC. This translates into CSSQGNYGYTF.

The chain joins TRBV7-2 to TRBJ2-7; D uncertain. V was shortened by 0 bases and J by 3 bases, with 6 bases between the two germline ends. The CDR3 extends over 13 amino acids. In germline, CDR1 is SGHTA, CDR2 FQGNSA. The CDR3 DNA reads TGTGCCAGCAGCTTAGCCCACAACTACGAGCAGTACTTC. Translated, it gives CASSLAHNYEQYF.

The genes are TRBV7-9 and TRBJ2-7; 8 bases align to TRBD1. The CDR3 extends over 16 amino acids. With 5 bases clipped from V and 5 bases from J, the junction kept 14 bases outside the gene matches. Germline lookup yields CDR1 SEHNR and CDR2 FQNEAQ (reference sequence). In DNA form, the CDR3 reads TGTGCCAGCAGCCATCTTCAGAGCAGGGGGCCCCACGAGCAGTACTTC. Translated, it gives CASSHLQSRGPHEQYF.

The chain recombines TRBV6-4 with TRBJ2-2; the D is unclear. The germline gives CDR1 MRHNA, CDR2 SNTAGT. This CDR3 comprises 13 residues. V dropped 4 bases and J dropped 2 bases, with 5 bases sitting between them. The CDR3 reads CASSAGNTGELFF. The CDR3, as DNA: TGTGCCAGCAGTGCGGGTAACACCGGGGAGCTGTTTTTT.

J is TRBJ1-6 and V is TRBV30; D unresolved. CDR3 length: 15 residues. The germline V gene encodes CDR1 GTSNPN and CDR2 SVGIG (reference sequence). V lost 0 bases to trimming and J lost 10 bases, with 16 bases between them. CDR3 in DNA: TGTGCCTGGAGTGTACTTGTCAGGCCGGGATCACCCCTCCACTTT. The encoded protein is CAWSVLVRPGSPLHF. The whole variable domain, remainder taken from reference TRBV30 and TRBJ1-6, is SQTIHQWPATLVQPVGSPLSLECTVEGTSNPNLYWYRQAAGRGLQLLFYSVGIGQISSEVPQNLSASRPQDRQFILSSKKLLLSDSGFYLCAWSVLVRPGSPLHFGNGTRLTVT.

This clone was picked up a small number of times. This sequence joins TRBV30 and TRBJ1-5; D uncertain. CDR1 and CDR2 from the germline V gene are GTSNPN and SVGIG (reference sequence). The germline V and J ends were trimmed by 5 bases and 5 bases, with 7 bases remaining between them. The CDR3 spans 11 residues. The CDR3 is CAWGPDQPQHF. The CDR3, as DNA: TGTGCCTGGGGGCCGGATCAGCCCCAGCATTTT.

This rearrangement joins TRBV7-9 to TRBJ1-2; D not resolved. CDR1 SEHNR and CDR2 FQNEAQ come from the germline V gene (reference sequence). The V end was cut by 5 bases, the J end by 5 bases, with 9 bases between. There are 12 residues in the CDR3. Here the CDR3 reads CASSIESYGYTF. The CDR3 region has the DNA TGTGCCAGCAGCATAGAGAGTTATGGCTACACCTTC.

The chain joins TRBV5-1 to TRBJ2-2; tentative D call: TRBD2 (5 bases). V was cut by 0 bases and J by 1 base, with 10 bases left in between. This CDR3 contains 16 residues. CDR1 and CDR2 (germline): SGHRS, YFSETQ. The CDR3 region has the DNA TGCGCCAGCAGCTTGGGATCCGCGGGGAACACCGGGGAGCTGTTTTTT. It translates to CASSLGSAGNTGELFF.

This clone was seen more than once but under ten times. The chain recombines TRBV2 with TRBJ1-6; D gene unclear. The germline V gene has CDR1 SNHLY and CDR2 FYNNEI. This CDR3 has 13 amino acids. Trimming shortened V by 1 base and J by 6 bases, and 4 bases separated the two germline ends. The CDR3 reads CASSEVANSPLHF. For the CDR3, the DNA is TGTGCCAGCAGTGAAGTAGCTAATTCACCCCTCCACTTT.

This clone was observed a few times. The CDR3 bases are TGCGCCAGCAGACCTGAAACAGGGGTTCGGAACACCGGGGAGCTGTTTTTT. This translates into CASRPETGVRNTGELFF. The gene calls are TRBV5-1 and TRBJ2-2, with 7 bases aligning to TRBD1. V lost 5 bases and J lost 1; bases outside the gene matches: 11. Germline values: CDR1 SGHRS, CDR2 YFSETQ. This CDR3 is 17 amino acids long.

This clone showed up just a few times. The V gene is TRBV15, the J gene TRBJ2-3; tentative D call: TRBD1 (6 bases). Germline CDR1 reads LNHNV; CDR2 reads YYDKDF (reference sequence). The CDR3 covers 15 residues. V was shortened by 0 bases and J by 6 bases, with 13 bases between the two germline ends. The CDR3 protein is CATSREGDTIDTQYF. CDR3 bases: TGTGCCACCAGCAGAGAGGGGGACACTATCGATACGCAGTATTTT.

This clone was observed a few times. V is TRBV30 and J is TRBJ2-5; 7 nucleotides align to TRBD1. This CDR3 comprises 13 residues. Germline CDR1 GTSNPN, CDR2 SVGIG (reference sequence). After removal of 5 bases from V and 5 bases from J, the junction contained 8 bases not matched to a gene. Written as DNA, the CDR3 is TGTGCCTGGGCCCAGGGGGTCAGGGAGACCCAGTACTTC. This encodes CAWAQGVRETQYF.

This clone was detected only a few times. The chain has TRBV6-5 and TRBJ1-2; 7 bases are shared with TRBD1. The CDR3 length is 14 residues. The V segment lost 5 bases and the J segment 1 base; nucleotides outside the gene matches: 4. CDR1 and CDR2 (germline): MNHEY, SVGAGI. The CDR3 bases are TGTGCCAGCAGTAAGGACAGGTTTAACTATGGCTACACCTTC. Translation: CASSKDRFNYGYTF.

This chain uses TRBV6-1 with TRBJ2-5; D not certain. The DNA end favors TRBJ2-7, so the J call may be wrong. This CDR3 spans 13 amino acids. CDR1 MNHNS and CDR2 SASEGT come from the germline V gene. DNA of the CDR3: TGTGCCAGCAGTGAGCAGGTCCGCTACGAGCAGTACTTC. Protein product: CASSEQVRYEQYF.

The chain joins TRBV19 to TRBJ1-5, with 9 positions matching TRBD1. The ends lost 3 bases at V and 11 bases at J; junction bases unmatched: 8. In germline, CDR1 is LNHDA, CDR2 SQIVND (reference sequence). This CDR3 comprises 14 residues. The CDR3: CASSIRQGEVAQHF. Here the CDR3 DNA reads TGTGCCAGTAGTATCCGACAGGGGGAAGTGGCCCAGCATTTT.

This chain joins TRBV7-2 and TRBJ1-3; D is undetermined. This CDR3 has 14 residues. Trimming left V 1 base short and J 0 bases short, with 4 bases between. Germline V lookup: CDR1 SGHTA, CDR2 FQGNSA. The CDR3 bases are TGTGCCAGCAGCTTAGTGTACTCTGGAAACACCATATATTTT. Encoded protein: CASSLVYSGNTIYF.

The sample holds a few counts of this clone. The chain employs TRBV11-2 and TRBJ2-7, with 8 bases fitting TRBD1. Trimming at V came to 3 bases and at J to 4 bases, leaving 2 bases not matched to a gene. The CDR3 contains 13 residues. Per the germline V gene, CDR1 is SGHAT and CDR2 is FQNNGV. The CDR3 spells CASSLDRVYEQYF. CDR3 DNA: TGTGCCAGCAGCTTGGACAGGGTTTACGAGCAGTACTTC.

The genes are TRBV27 and TRBJ2-7; TRBD1 is a possible D gene (7 bases). The V and J ends lost 5 bases and 1 base respectively, with 12 bases between them. The CDR3 runs to 14 residues. Germline CDR1 is MNHEY and CDR2 is SMNVEV (reference sequence). The CDR3 sequence: CASSIQGTSYEQYF. CDR3 sequence (DNA): TGTGCCAGCAGTATACAGGGGACTTCCTACGAGCAGTACTTC.

This clone was detected once. The CDR3 loop reads CASSPRIYEQYF. The CDR3 coding sequence is TGTGCCAGCAGCCCGCGGATCTACGAGCAGTACTTC. This chain uses TRBV21-1 with TRBJ2-7; TRBD2, the table's D call, was not compared with the DNA. TRBV21-1 is described as a pseudogene. This CDR3 contains 12 residues.

This clone has just a few counts. The rearrangement joins TRBV7-3 to TRBJ2-7; D possibly corresponds to TRBD2 (6 bases). Germline assignment: CDR1 SGHTA and CDR2 FQGTGA. Between the trimmed V and J ends, which lost 5 bases and 3 bases, there was a span of 17 bases. The CDR3 totals 15 residues. As DNA, the CDR3 is TGTGCCAGCAGCCTTAGTGGAGGGAGCGGCTACGAGCAGTACTTC. This sequence encodes CASSLSGGSGYEQYF.